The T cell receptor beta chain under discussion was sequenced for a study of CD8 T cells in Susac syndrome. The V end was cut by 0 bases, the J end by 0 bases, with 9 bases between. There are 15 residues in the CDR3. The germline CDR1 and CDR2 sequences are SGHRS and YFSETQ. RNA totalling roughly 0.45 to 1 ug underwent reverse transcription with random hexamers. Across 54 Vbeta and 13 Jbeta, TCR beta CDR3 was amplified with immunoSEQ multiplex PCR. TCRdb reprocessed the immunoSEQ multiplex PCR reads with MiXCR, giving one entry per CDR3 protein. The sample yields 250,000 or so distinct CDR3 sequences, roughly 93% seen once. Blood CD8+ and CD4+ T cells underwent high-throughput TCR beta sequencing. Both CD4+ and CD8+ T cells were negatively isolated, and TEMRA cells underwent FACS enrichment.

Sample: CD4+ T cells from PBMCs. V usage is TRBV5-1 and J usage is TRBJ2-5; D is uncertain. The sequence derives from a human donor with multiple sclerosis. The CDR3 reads CASSLATRNQETQYF. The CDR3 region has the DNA TGCGCCAGCAGCTTGGCCACTCGGAACCAAGAGACCCAGTACTTC.